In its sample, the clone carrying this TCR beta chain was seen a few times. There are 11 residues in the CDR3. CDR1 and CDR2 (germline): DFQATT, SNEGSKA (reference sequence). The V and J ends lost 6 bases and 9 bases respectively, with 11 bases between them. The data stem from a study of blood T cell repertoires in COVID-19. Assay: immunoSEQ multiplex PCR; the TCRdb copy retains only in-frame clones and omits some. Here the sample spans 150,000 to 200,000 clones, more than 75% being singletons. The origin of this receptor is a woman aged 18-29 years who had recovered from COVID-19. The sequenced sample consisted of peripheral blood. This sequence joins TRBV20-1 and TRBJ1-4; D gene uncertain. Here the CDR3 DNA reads TGCAGTGCCCAAATGGCCCAAAAACTGTTTTTT. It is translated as CSAQMAQKLFF.